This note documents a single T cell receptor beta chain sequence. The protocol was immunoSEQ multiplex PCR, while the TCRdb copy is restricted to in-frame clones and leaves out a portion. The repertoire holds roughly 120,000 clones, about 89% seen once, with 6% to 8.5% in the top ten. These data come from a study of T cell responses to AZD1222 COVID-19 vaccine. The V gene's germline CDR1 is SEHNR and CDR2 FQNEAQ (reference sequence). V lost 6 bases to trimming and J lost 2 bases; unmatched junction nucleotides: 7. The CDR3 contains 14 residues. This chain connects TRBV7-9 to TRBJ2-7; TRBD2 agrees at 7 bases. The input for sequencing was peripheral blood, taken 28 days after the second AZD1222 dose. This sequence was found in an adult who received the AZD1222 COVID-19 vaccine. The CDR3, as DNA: TGTGCCAGCAGATCAGCTAGCGGTACCTACGAGCAGTACTTC. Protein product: CASRSASGTYEQYF.